A selection of T cell receptor beta chains follows, all from one sample in a study of blood T cell repertoires in COVID-19. This table comes from immunoSEQ multiplex PCR, and its TCRdb copy is limited to in-frame clones, with some not included. Here the sample spans around 120,000 clones, about four fifths being singletons. The specimen was peripheral blood. These receptors were obtained from a man in his forties or fifties with active or convalescent COVID-19. CDR3s include the opening cysteine and the closing phenylalanine or tryptophan. Fields, in order: D gene, clone size, V gene, J gene, CDR3 DNA, CDR3 protein. D genes are given only for firm matches. Rows give clone size only sometimes, using once, few, many, or a class for an expanded clone.

-	-	TRBV9	TRBJ2-7	TGTGCCAGCAGCGTAGATCCGGGACACGACTACGAGCAGTACTTC	CASSVDPGHDYEQYF
-	-	TRBV5-6	TRBJ2-7	TGTGCCAGCAGCTTGACAGCCTACGAGCAGTACTTC	CASSLTAYEQYF
TRBD2	-	TRBV11-3	TRBJ2-4	TGTGCCAGCAGCTCCGGGACTAGCGGGGGCCAGAGGAACATTCAGTACTTC	CASSSGTSGGQRNIQYF
-	-	TRBV9	TRBJ2-2	TGTGCCAGCAGCGACCAGAGGGGGGGCGCCGGGGAGCTGTTTTTT	CASSDQRGGAGELFF
TRBD2	-	TRBV4-3	TRBJ2-5	TGCGCCAGCAGCCCCGAGCGGGGGGGCCAAGAGACCCAGTACTTC	CASSPERGGQETQYF
TRBD2	-	TRBV4-2	TRBJ2-3	TGTGCCAGCAGCCTAAAGGTAGGACTAGGGCTCACAGATACGCAGTATTTT	CASSLKVGLGLTDTQYF
TRBD1	-	TRBV20-1	TRBJ1-4	TGCAGTGCTAGTAACACAGGGGTCGAAAAACTGTTTTTT	CSASNTGVEKLFF
-	-	TRBV18	TRBJ1-5	TGTGCCAGCTCACCACCGGCAGGGAGGGGCAATCAGCCCCAGCATTTT	CASSPPAGRGNQPQHF
TRBD2	-	TRBV9	TRBJ2-2	TGTGCCAGCAGCCCCTCCGGGACTATCACCGGGGAGCTGTTTTTT	CASSPSGTITGELFF
TRBD2	-	TRBV2	TRBJ2-5	TGTGCCAGCAGTGAAGGTGTAGCGGGGGGGCAAGAGACCCAGTACTTC	CASSEGVAGGQETQYF
TRBD2	-	TRBV7-2	TRBJ2-5	TGTGCCAGCAGCTTATCAGCGGGGGCCAACCAAGAGACCCAGTACTTC	CASSLSAGANQETQYF
TRBD2	-	TRBV2	TRBJ2-1	TGTGCCAGCAGCCCCACTAGCGGGGGGGTGTATCGGGAGCAGTTCTTC	CASSPTSGGVYREQFF
TRBD1	-	TRBV24-1	TRBJ2-1	TGTGCCACCAGTGATTTCAGCGGGACAGGGGTCCATGAGCAGTTCTTC	CATSDFSGTGVHEQFF
-	-	TRBV7-9	TRBJ1-1	TGTGCCAGCAGCTTAGCACCAGAGAACACTGAAGCTTTCTTT	CASSLAPENTEAFF
-	-	TRBV3-1/TRBV3-2	TRBJ2-3	TGTGCCAGCAGCCAAGGTTGGGGCGCCGGCACAGATACGCAGTATTTT	CASSQGWGAGTDTQYF
-	many	TRBV7-2	TRBJ2-5	TGTGCCAGCAGCTTAGCGGGGGGGCTTGAGACCCAGTACTTC	CASSLAGGLETQYF
TRBD1	-	TRBV7-9	TRBJ1-5	TGTGCCAGCAGCCCGGGACAGGGAAGCAATCAGCCCCAGCATTTT	CASSPGQGSNQPQHF
TRBD1	-	TRBV3-1/TRBV3-2	TRBJ2-1	TGTGCCAGCAGCCACGGGGACAGGGGTCCGGGTGAGCAGTTCTTC	CASSHGDRGPGEQFF
-	-	TRBV2	TRBJ2-1	TGTGCCAGCAGTGAAGAAGGAGGGGAGCAGTTCTTC	CASSEEGGEQFF
-	-	TRBV5-4	TRBJ1-1	TGTGCCAGCAGCTTGGGACACCTTCAGGGTGCTGAAGCTTTCTTT	CASSLGHLQGAEAFF
TRBD1	-	TRBV5-1	TRBJ2-2	TGCGCCAGCAGCCCATCCGGGACAGCGAACACCGGGGAGCTGTTTTTT	CASSPSGTANTGELFF
TRBD1	few	TRBV7-2	TRBJ2-2	TGTGCCAGCAGGGGGACAGTGGTTGCCGGGGAGCTGTTTTTT	CASRGTVVAGELFF
TRBD1	-	TRBV2	TRBJ2-7	TGTGCCAGCATGGGGACAGGGGTATACGAGCAGTACTTC	CASMGTGVYEQYF
-	many	TRBV29-1	TRBJ2-5	TGCAGTGCCTTGGGGGGAGGAGAGACCCAGTACTTC	CSALGGGETQYF
TRBD2	-	TRBV30	TRBJ2-3	TGTGCCTGGAGTGTACCAGCGGGGGCCAGGGATACGCAGTATTTT	CAWSVPAGARDTQYF
TRBD2	-	TRBV27	TRBJ2-1	TGTGCCAGCAGTTTAAATTTTGCGGGGGGCCGGGCCTACAATGAGCAGTTCTTC	CASSLNFAGGRAYNEQFF
-	-	TRBV7-3	TRBJ1-2	TGTGCCAGCAGCTTAACGGCAGGGGCTCATGGCTACACCTTC	CASSLTAGAHGYTF
-	once	TRBV5-1	TRBJ2-1	TGCGCCAGCAGCTTCGTCGGGGGGCCCTACAATGAGCAGTTCTTC	CASSFVGGPYNEQFF
TRBD1	-	TRBV2	TRBJ1-1	TGTGCCAGCTCGAGGGGGCTGGTCACTGAAGCTTTCTTT	CASSRGLVTEAFF
TRBD2	-	TRBV24-1	TRBJ2-1	TGTGCCACCAGTGATCGGGGGGGCGTTAGACCCAATGAGCAGTTCTTC	CATSDRGGVRPNEQFF
TRBD1	-	TRBV9	TRBJ1-4	TGTGCCAGCAGCGTCGACAGGGGTAATGAAAAACTGTTTTTT	CASSVDRGNEKLFF
-	few	TRBV2	TRBJ2-5	TGTGCCAGCAGTGAGAGGCGGGTTCAAGAGACCCAGTACTTC	CASSERRVQETQYF
-	-	TRBV7-9	TRBJ1-1	TGTGCCAGCAGCTCGCTCCCCCGGGGCACTGAAGCTTTCTTT	CASSSLPRGTEAFF
TRBD1	-	TRBV7-3	TRBJ2-1	TGTGCCAGCAGCTTAACGGACAGGGTGCATGAGCAGTTCTTC	CASSLTDRVHEQFF
-	-	TRBV30	TRBJ2-6	TGTGCCTGGTCAAACAGGGCCGGGGCCAACGTCCTGACTTTC	CAWSNRAGANVLTF
-	-	TRBV7-9	TRBJ1-6	TGTGCCAGCAGTAGAGACCCCGGGGGTTCCCTCCACTTT	CASSRDPGGSLHF
-	-	TRBV7-9	TRBJ1-3	TGTGCCAGCAGCTCATCGGGATTTTCTGGAAACACCATATATTTT	CASSSSGFSGNTIYF
-	-	TRBV5-1	TRBJ2-7	TGCGCCAGCAGCTTCGGCGGGACGTCCTCCTACGAGCAGTACTTC	CASSFGGTSSYEQYF
-	-	TRBV5-6	TRBJ2-7	TGTGCCAGCAGCTTGGCCGGTGCCGAAGGGGGACACGAGCAGTACTTC	CASSLAGAEGGHEQYF
-	-	TRBV7-2	TRBJ2-3	TGTGCCAGCAGCGTGACTTGGGCAGATACGCAGTATTTT	CASSVTWADTQYF
-	-	TRBV6-5	TRBJ2-2	TGTGCCAGCAGTTGGGACTGGAACACCGGGGAGCTGTTTTTT	CASSWDWNTGELFF
-	-	TRBV13	TRBJ2-7	TGTGCCAGCAGCTTAGGTGGACAAGTCTACGAGCAGTACTTC	CASSLGGQVYEQYF
-	-	TRBV3-1/TRBV3-2	TRBJ1-1	TGTGCCAGCAGCCAAGATTACCAGGGTGGGGCAGAAGCTTTCTTT	CASSQDYQGGAEAFF
TRBD1	-	TRBV6-2/TRBV6-3	TRBJ2-7	TGTGCCAGCAGTTACCGCCCCGGACAGGGGCGCTACGAGCAGTACTTC	CASSYRPGQGRYEQYF
-	few	TRBV5-1	TRBJ1-2	TGCGCCAGCAGCCCCTCGTCCGGGACATATGGCTACACCTTC	CASSPSSGTYGYTF
TRBD1	-	TRBV2	TRBJ2-2	TGTGCCAGCACCAGGGGGTACGACACCGGGGAGCTGTTTTTT	CASTRGYDTGELFF
-	few	TRBV19	TRBJ1-3	TGTGCCAGTAGTATCTTGGTGGGCGTCCCCTCTGGAAACACCATATATTTT	CASSILVGVPSGNTIYF
-	-	TRBV29-1	TRBJ2-3	TGCAGCGTTGAAGAGGGGCACGGCTCGGATACGCAGTATTTT	CSVEEGHGSDTQYF
-	-	TRBV7-2	TRBJ2-7	TGTGCCAGCAGCAGGACTATGAGCTCCTACGAGCAGTACTTC	CASSRTMSSYEQYF
-	-	TRBV5-6	TRBJ1-2	TGTGCCAGCAGCTTACGACAGGTGCATAACTATGGCTACACCTTC	CASSLRQVHNYGYTF
TRBD1	-	TRBV6-5	TRBJ2-7	TGTGCCAGCAGCCATGACAGGGGTACGAACGAGCAGTACTTC	CASSHDRGTNEQYF
-	-	TRBV7-2	TRBJ2-7	TGTGCCAGCAGCTCTAGGGGGTCCGAGCAGTACTTC	CASSSRGSEQYF
TRBD2	-	TRBV7-3	TRBJ2-3	TGTGCCAGCAGCCACACCGTTGCTAGCGGGGGGGCAGATACGCAGTATTTT	CASSHTVASGGADTQYF
TRBD2	-	TRBV6-5	TRBJ2-7	TGTGCCAGCACTAAACTAGCGGGGGGCTACGAGCAGTACTTC	CASTKLAGGYEQYF